Given below is one T cell receptor beta chain in context. Its antigen is undetermined. Each UMI harboured a 6-nucleotide sample barcode and was appended via template switching. Following a re-call of the 5' RACE reads, TCRdb has one entry per CDR3 protein and lacks DNA. This repertoire includes approximately 160,000 distinct CDR3 sequences. Researchers collected approximately 2.7 ml of blood per donor. This sample is drawn from a study of monozygotic twins with inflammatory bowel disease. Regarding the study as a whole: The inverse Simpson measure of TCRbeta diversity was lower in IBD patients than in healthy co-twins.

Germline-derived CDR1 and CDR2 are MNHEY and SMNVEV (reference sequence). The CDR3 covers 11 residues. Material for sequencing was blood. The receptor comes from a human donor with ulcerative colitis or Crohn's disease, or a healthy co-twin of an affected twin (not recorded which). The chain employs TRBV27 and TRBJ2-3. The CDR3 sequence is CASSSLDTQYF.